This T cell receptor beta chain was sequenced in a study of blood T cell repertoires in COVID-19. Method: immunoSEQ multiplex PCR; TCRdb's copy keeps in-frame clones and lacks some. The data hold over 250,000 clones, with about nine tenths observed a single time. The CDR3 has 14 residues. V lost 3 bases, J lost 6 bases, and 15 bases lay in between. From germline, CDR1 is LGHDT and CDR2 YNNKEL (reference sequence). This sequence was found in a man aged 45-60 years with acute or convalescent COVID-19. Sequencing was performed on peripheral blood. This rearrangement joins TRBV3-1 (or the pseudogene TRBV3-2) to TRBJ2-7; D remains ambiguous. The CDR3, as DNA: TGTGCCAGCAGCCACGCCGACTCGCGCGGCGAGCAGTACTTC. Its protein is CASSHADSRGEQYF.